This T cell receptor beta chain was profiled in a study of blood T cell repertoires in COVID-19. Across the whole study: Samples taken during acute and convalescent COVID-19 were collected in the United States, Italy and Spain. The analysed material was cDNA or gDNA that came from T cells, B-cell-depleted T cells, or PBMCs.

In the original processing: Amplification of reference gene primers provided the estimated nucleated cell counts. Profiled with immunoSEQ multiplex PCR; TCRdb holds only in-frame clones, not every one. The DNA was the basis for D and trimming; V, J and clone size are from that table. The profile shows under 200,000 clones, 80% to 90% of them singletons. Germline V lookup: CDR1 PRHDT, CDR2 FYEKMQ (reference sequence). Deletions cut 3 bases from V and 8 bases from J, with 8 bases between. The CDR3 spans 12 residues. The material sequenced was peripheral blood. This clonotype originated in a woman between 70 and 85 years old with acute or convalescent COVID-19. V and J are TRBV13 and TRBJ2-1; D remains unclear. The CDR3: CASSFAGYEQFF. In nucleotides, the CDR3 is TGTGCCAGCAGCTTCGCAGGTTATGAGCAGTTCTTC.